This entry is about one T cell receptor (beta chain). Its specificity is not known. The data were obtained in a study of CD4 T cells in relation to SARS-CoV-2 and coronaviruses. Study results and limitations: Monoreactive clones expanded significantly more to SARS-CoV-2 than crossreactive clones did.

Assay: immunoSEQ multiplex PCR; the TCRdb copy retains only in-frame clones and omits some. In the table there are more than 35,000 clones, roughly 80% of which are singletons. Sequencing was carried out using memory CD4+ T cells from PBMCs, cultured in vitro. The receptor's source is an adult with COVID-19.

In DNA, the CDR3 is TGTGCCAGCAGCCCCGCGGGCCTGGAGACGCAGTATTTT. Protein sequence: CASSPAGLETQYF. V usage is TRBV3-1 (or the pseudogene TRBV3-2) and J usage is TRBJ2-3; perhaps TRBD2 as D (5 bases). Trimming took off 4 bases at V and 9 bases at J, with 14 bases between the two ends. In germline, CDR1 is LGHDT, CDR2 YNNKEL (reference sequence). The CDR3 has 13 residues.